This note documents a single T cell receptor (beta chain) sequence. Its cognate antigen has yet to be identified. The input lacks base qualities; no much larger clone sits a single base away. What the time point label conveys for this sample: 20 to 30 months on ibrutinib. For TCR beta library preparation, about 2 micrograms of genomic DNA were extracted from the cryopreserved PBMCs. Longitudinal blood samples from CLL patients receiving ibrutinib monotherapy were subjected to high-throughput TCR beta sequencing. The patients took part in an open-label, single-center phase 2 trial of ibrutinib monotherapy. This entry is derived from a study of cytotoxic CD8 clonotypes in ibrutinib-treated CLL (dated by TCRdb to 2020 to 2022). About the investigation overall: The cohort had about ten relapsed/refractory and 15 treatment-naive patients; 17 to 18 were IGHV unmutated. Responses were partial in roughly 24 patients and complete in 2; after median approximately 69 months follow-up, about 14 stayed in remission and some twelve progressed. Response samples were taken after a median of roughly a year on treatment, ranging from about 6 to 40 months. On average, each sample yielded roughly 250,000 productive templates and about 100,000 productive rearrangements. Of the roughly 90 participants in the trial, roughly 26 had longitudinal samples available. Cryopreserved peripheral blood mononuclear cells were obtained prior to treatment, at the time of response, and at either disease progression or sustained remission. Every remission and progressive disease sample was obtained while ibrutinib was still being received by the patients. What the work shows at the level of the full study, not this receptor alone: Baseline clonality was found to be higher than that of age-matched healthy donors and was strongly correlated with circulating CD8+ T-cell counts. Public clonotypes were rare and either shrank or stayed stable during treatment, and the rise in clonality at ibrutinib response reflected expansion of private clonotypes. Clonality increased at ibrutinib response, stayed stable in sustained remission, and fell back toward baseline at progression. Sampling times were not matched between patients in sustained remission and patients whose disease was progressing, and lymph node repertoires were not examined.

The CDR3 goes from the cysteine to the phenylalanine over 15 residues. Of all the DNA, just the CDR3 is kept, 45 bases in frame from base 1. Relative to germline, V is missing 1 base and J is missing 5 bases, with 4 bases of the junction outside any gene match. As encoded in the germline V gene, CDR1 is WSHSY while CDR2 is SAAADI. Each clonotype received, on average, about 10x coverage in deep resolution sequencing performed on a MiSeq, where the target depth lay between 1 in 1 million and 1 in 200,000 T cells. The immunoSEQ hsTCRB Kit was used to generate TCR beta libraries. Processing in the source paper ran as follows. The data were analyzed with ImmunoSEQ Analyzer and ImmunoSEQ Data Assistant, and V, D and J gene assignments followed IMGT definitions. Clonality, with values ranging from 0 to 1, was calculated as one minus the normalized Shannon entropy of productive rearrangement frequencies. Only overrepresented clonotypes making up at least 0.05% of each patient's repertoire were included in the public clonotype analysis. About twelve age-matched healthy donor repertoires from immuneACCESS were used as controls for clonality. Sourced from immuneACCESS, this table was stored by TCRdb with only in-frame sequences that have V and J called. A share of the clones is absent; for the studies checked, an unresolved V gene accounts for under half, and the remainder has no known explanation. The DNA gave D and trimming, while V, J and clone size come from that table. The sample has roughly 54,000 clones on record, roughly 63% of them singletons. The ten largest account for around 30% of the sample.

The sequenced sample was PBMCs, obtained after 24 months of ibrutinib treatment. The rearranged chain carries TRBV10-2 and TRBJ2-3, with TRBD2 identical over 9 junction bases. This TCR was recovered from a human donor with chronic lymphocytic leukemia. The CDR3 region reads CASSELAGVGDTQYF. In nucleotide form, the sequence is TGCGCCAGCAGTGAGTTAGCGGGGGTGGGAGATACGCAGTATTTT.